These T cell receptor beta chains were read from a single sample in a study of immune cell composition in non-small cell lung cancer. Using immunoSEQ multiplex PCR, the repertoire was profiled, and TCRdb retains in-frame clones only, with some absent. The sample includes about 9,000 clones, 60% to 85% seen only once; the top ten take roughly 13%. The sample consisted of non-adjacent lung tissue. The receptors originated from a human donor with non-small cell lung cancer. The CDR3 runs from the conserved cysteine through the conserved F or W. A D gene is named only where the DNA matches it firmly. Part of the rows lack a size; the others show once, few, many or a class for expanded clones.

j_call,clone_size,d_call,v_call,cdr3_aa,cdr3_nt
TRBJ1-1,once,NA,TRBV6-1,CASISGYGDTEAFF,TGTGCCAGCATTTCGGGGTACGGGGACACTGAAGCTTTCTTT
TRBJ2-1,NA,TRBD1,TRBV7-3,CASSPRGRQGAWVNTTYNEQFF,TGTGCCAGCAGCCCCCGAGGCCGACAGGGGGCCTGGGTTAACACAACCTACAATGAGCAGTTCTTC
TRBJ2-1,NA,TRBD1,TRBV11-2,CASSRGQGRDEQFF,TGTGCCAGCAGCAGGGGACAGGGGAGGGATGAGCAGTTCTTC
TRBJ2-3,NA,TRBD1,TRBV19,CASSHLGQGTDTQYF,TGTGCCAGTAGTCACCTTGGACAGGGCACAGATACGCAGTATTTT
TRBJ2-7,NA,TRBD2,TRBV19,CASRRTSGSYEQYF,TGTGCCAGTAGGCGGACTAGCGGGTCCTACGAGCAGTACTTC
TRBJ1-2,NA,TRBD1,TRBV20-1,CSVAGGDGYTF,TGCAGTGTTGCAGGGGGTGATGGCTACACCTTC
TRBJ2-3,NA,TRBD2,TRBV9,CASSVALAGGPDTQYF,TGTGCCAGCAGCGTAGCCCTAGCGGGGGGGCCAGATACGCAGTATTTT
TRBJ2-7,NA,NA,TRBV6-6,CASSYSDYEQYF,TGTGCCAGCAGTTACTCCGACTACGAGCAGTACTTC
TRBJ1-3,NA,NA,TRBV28,CASTYGTNTIYF,TGTGCCAGCACCTACGGCACGAACACCATATATTTT
TRBJ2-4,NA,TRBD2,TRBV28,CASSSPTGLAGGLAKNIQYF,TGTGCCAGCAGTTCGCCAACGGGACTAGCGGGAGGGTTAGCCAAAAACATTCAGTACTTC
TRBJ1-2,few,NA,TRBV5-4,CASSRTGVYGYTF,TGTGCCAGCAGCCGCACGGGGGTCTATGGCTACACCTTC
TRBJ2-1,NA,NA,TRBV5-8,CASSLFRGDYNEQFF,TGTGCCAGCAGCTTGTTCCGGGGCGACTACAATGAGCAGTTCTTC
TRBJ1-6,NA,NA,TRBV25-1,CASSVGATFSPLHF,TGTGCCAGCAGTGTGGGGGCTACCTTTTCCCCCCTCCACTTT
TRBJ1-5,NA,NA,TRBV7-6,CASSLRGGDQPQHF,TGTGCCAGCAGTCTAAGAGGGGGTGATCAGCCCCAGCATTTT
TRBJ2-7,NA,TRBD1,TRBV27,CASSFIQDRNSYEQYF,TGTGCCAGCAGTTTTATCCAGGACAGGAATTCCTACGAGCAGTACTTC
TRBJ2-1,NA,TRBD2,TRBV5-1,CASSLDAGGLKQFF,TGCGCCAGCAGCTTGGATGCGGGAGGGCTTAAGCAGTTCTTC
TRBJ1-5,NA,NA,TRBV2,CASKEPGKDQPQHF,TGTGCCTCTAAGGAGCCAGGCAAAGATCAGCCCCAGCATTTT
TRBJ2-1,once,NA,TRBV11-3,CASKQDGSYNEQFF,TGTGCCAGCAAACAGGATGGCTCCTACAATGAGCAGTTCTTC
TRBJ2-1,NA,NA,TRBV28,CASSLSRDSQFF,TGTGCCAGCAGTTTATCCCGAGACAGCCAGTTCTTC
TRBJ1-6,few,NA,TRBV4-3,CASSQAGANSPLHF,TGCGCCAGCAGCCAAGCCGGGGCGAATTCACCCCTCCACTTT
TRBJ2-1,few,TRBD2,TRBV5-1,CASSPGLAAGSYNEQFF,TGCGCCAGCAGCCCGGGACTAGCGGCGGGCTCCTACAATGAGCAGTTCTTC
TRBJ1-3,NA,NA,TRBV7-3,CASSLGPQAHSGNTIYF,TGTGCCAGCAGCTTAGGTCCCCAGGCCCACTCTGGAAACACCATATATTTT
TRBJ1-2,NA,NA,TRBV7-8,CASSEPPGVGTEGYTF,TGTGCCAGCAGCGAACCTCCTGGGGTCGGGACCGAGGGCTACACCTTC
TRBJ2-1,NA,NA,TRBV5-6,CASSYRNEQFF,TGTGCCAGCAGCTACAGGAATGAGCAGTTCTTC
TRBJ2-7,NA,NA,TRBV7-6,CASSLAQGGEQYF,TGTGCCAGCAGCTTAGCGCAGGGTGGCGAGCAGTACTTC
TRBJ2-3,few,TRBD1,TRBV7-3,CASSSGTASITQYF,TGTGCCAGCAGCTCGGGGACAGCCTCCATCACGCAGTATTTT
TRBJ2-7,NA,NA,TRBV5-6,CASSRGSPRDEQYF,TGTGCCAGCAGCCGAGGGTCCCCTCGGGACGAGCAGTACTTC
TRBJ1-3,NA,NA,TRBV2,CASSFASGNTIYF,TGTGCCAGCAGCTTTGCCTCTGGAAACACCATATATTTT
TRBJ2-1,NA,NA,TRBV2,CASSERVAYNEQFF,TGTGCCAGCAGTGAGCGGGTAGCCTACAATGAGCAGTTCTTC
TRBJ1-1,NA,TRBD1,TRBV5-4,CASSFHRGQGTEAFF,TGTGCCAGCAGCTTCCACAGGGGGCAGGGCACTGAAGCTTTCTTT
TRBJ2-7,NA,NA,TRBV5-4,CASSFSPDIEQYF,TGTGCCAGCAGCTTTTCCCCAGATATTGAGCAGTACTTC
TRBJ1-2,NA,TRBD1,TRBV2,CASSSDRGDYGYTF,TGTGCCAGCAGTTCGGACAGGGGGGACTATGGCTACACCTTC
TRBJ2-5,NA,NA,TRBV7-8,CASSGEDRPGKTQYF,TGTGCCAGCAGCGGAGAGGACCGTCCGGGGAAGACCCAGTACTTC
TRBJ2-1,NA,TRBD1,TRBV5-5,CASSSGQENYNEQFF,TGTGCCAGCAGCTCGGGACAGGAAAACTACAATGAGCAGTTCTTC
TRBJ1-1,NA,NA,TRBV5-4,CASSSAEGTRLNTEAFF,TGTGCCAGCAGCTCCGCTGAGGGGACTCGCTTGAACACTGAAGCTTTCTTT
TRBJ2-7,NA,TRBD2,TRBV10-3,CAISEPGGLARGEQYF,TGTGCCATCAGTGAACCGGGGGGGCTAGCTAGAGGCGAGCAGTACTTC
TRBJ2-7,NA,NA,TRBV6-1,CASSPRPLSYEQYF,TGTGCCAGCAGCCCCAGACCACTCTCCTACGAGCAGTACTTC
TRBJ1-2,NA,NA,TRBV27,CASRQGYDGYTF,TGTGCCAGCAGGCAGGGGTATGATGGCTACACCTTC
TRBJ2-1,NA,NA,TRBV30,CAWGIKEGGLRFNEQFF,TGTGCCTGGGGTATAAAAGAAGGGGGGCTCCGCTTCAATGAGCAGTTCTTC
TRBJ2-2,NA,TRBD1,TRBV11-3,CASSIGGSDTGELFF,TGTGCCAGCAGCATAGGGGGCTCGGACACCGGGGAGCTGTTTTTT
TRBJ1-4,NA,NA,TRBV4-1,CASSQFPDRFNEKLFF,TGCGCCAGCAGCCAATTCCCGGACAGATTTAATGAAAAACTGTTTTTT
TRBJ2-7,NA,NA,TRBV5-1,CASSQQGGSDYEQYF,TGCGCCAGCAGCCAACAAGGGGGGTCGGACTACGAGCAGTACTTC